This T cell receptor beta chain was obtained from a study of blood T cell repertoires in COVID-19. V was clipped by 5 bases and J by 9 bases; unmatched bases: 7. Germline CDR1 LNHDA, CDR2 SQIVND (reference sequence). The CDR3 has 14 amino acids. Original data processing: Amplification of reference gene primers was used by the study to estimate nucleated cell counts. Method: immunoSEQ multiplex PCR; TCRdb's copy keeps in-frame clones and lacks some. That table furnishes V, J and clone size, whereas the DNA furnished D and trimming. The table has roughly 210,000 clones, about 88% seen once. Sequenced material: peripheral blood. The receptor comes from a man in his sixties or seventies with acute or convalescent COVID-19. V gene TRBV19 combines with J gene TRBJ1-6, with 7 bases fitting TRBD1. CDR3 amino acids: CASSVDRVRSPLHF. The CDR3, as DNA: TGTGCCAGTAGTGTCGACAGGGTGCGTTCACCCCTCCACTTT.